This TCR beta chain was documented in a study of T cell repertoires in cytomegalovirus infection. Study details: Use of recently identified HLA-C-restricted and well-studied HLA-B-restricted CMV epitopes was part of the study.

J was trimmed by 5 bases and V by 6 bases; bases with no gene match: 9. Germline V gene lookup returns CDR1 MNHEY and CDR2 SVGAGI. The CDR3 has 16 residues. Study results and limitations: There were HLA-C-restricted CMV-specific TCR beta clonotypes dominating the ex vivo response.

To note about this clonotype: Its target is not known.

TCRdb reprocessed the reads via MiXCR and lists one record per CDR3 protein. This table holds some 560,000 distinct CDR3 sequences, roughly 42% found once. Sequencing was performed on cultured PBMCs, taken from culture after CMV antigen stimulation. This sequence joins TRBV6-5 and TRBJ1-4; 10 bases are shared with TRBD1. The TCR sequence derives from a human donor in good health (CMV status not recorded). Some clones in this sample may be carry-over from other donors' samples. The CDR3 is CASRAPRGQGNEKLFF. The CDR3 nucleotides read TGTGCCAGCAGGGCCCCTCGGGGACAGGGGAATGAAAAACTGTTTTTT.